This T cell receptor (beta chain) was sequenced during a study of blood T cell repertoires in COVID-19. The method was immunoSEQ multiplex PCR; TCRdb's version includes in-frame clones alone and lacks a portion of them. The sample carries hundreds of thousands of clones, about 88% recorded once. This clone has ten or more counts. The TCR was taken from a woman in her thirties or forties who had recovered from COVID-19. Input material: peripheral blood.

The CDR3 region has the DNA TGTGCCAGCAGTTACTCGAGTCGCGGAAGGGGCTATGGCTACACCTTC. Translating it yields CASSYSSRGRGYGYTF. The rearrangement links TRBV6-2 or TRBV6-3 to TRBJ1-2; possible D gene TRBD1, 5 bases. Looked up from germline, CDR1 is MNHEY and CDR2 is SVGEGT. The CDR3 runs to 16 residues. The V gene lost 0 bases and the J gene lost 4 bases, with 15 bases spanning the gap.